The table lists the clone carrying this T cell receptor (beta chain) with a few counts. What it binds is not known. The data were taken from a study of metastatic and nonmetastatic thyroid tumors. Across the study: Across peripheral blood and tumor or nodule tissue samples taken from malignant and benign thyroid patients, the repertoires were compared with one another.

Thyroid surgery had not been preceded by any treatment in any patient. Study conclusions and caveats: For both blood and tumor, malignant thyroid tumors reportedly showed significantly higher TCR beta diversity than benign nodules did.

There are 15 residues in the CDR3. Germline V gene data show CDR1 as MNHEY and CDR2 as SMNVEV (reference sequence). V lost 2 bases, J lost 5 bases, and 10 bases lay in between. In the original workflow: Using the CDR3 differences seen across clinicopathological groups, the authors built a distant-metastasis classifier for papillary thyroid cancer, which was meant to discriminate distant-metastatic patients. TCRdb reprocessed the PCR reads using MiXCR. The V and J calls here are based on TCRdb, not the publication. The sample includes roughly 63,000 clones, about 17% of them seen just once. This receptor was taken from a male donor with papillary thyroid cancer or a benign thyroid nodule (not recorded which). Some clones in this sample may be carry-over from other donors' samples. The V gene is TRBV27, the J gene TRBJ1-6; D not certain. Sequenced material: blood. The DNA for the CDR3 is TGTGCCAGCAGTTTACTTCTGCAGGATAATTCACCCCTCCACTTT. It yields the protein CASSLLLQDNSPLHF.